This entry lists 14 T cell receptor beta chains sequenced from one sample in a study of shared clonotypes between healthy human individuals. Method: immunoSEQ multiplex PCR; TCRdb's copy keeps in-frame clones and lacks some. The profile shows roughly 2,000,000 clones, about 95% of them singletons. Positively selected for CCR7, the CD45RO-negative cells used as naive CD8 cells excluded terminally differentiated effector memory CD45RA+ cells. The sequencing input was naive CD8+ T cells sorted from blood. All receptors derive from a man aged 18 to 30 in good health.

The chain employs TRBV5-6 and TRBJ2-1, with a possible D match to TRBD2 (6 bases). V lost 1 base, J lost 7 bases, and 18 bases lay in between. The CDR3 is 16 residues long. The germline gives CDR1 SGHDT, CDR2 YYEEEE. The CDR3 DNA reads TGTGCCAGCAGCTTGTCTCCGGGAGTCGTAAGGAATGAGCAGTTCTTC. This gives the protein CASSLSPGVVRNEQFF. The variable domain in full, with the rest retrieved from reference TRBV5-6 and TRBJ2-1, is DAGVTQSPTHLIKTRGQQVTLRCSPKSGHDTVSWYQQALGQGPQFIFQYYEEEERQRGNFPDRFSGHQFPNYSSELNVNALLLGDSALYLCASSLSPGVVRNEQFFGPGTRLTVL.

The chain is built from TRBV5-1 and TRBJ2-2; maybe TRBD1 (5 bases). V lost 6 bases to trimming and J lost 3 bases, with 9 bases between them. Looked up from germline, CDR1 is SGHRS and CDR2 is YFSETQ. The CDR3 totals 13 residues. CDR3: CASKGMHTGELFF. CDR3 sequence (DNA): TGCGCCAGCAAGGGGATGCACACCGGGGAGCTGTTTTTT.

This rearrangement joins TRBV19 to TRBJ1-5; 8 positions agree with TRBD1. V was clipped by 7 bases and J by 5 bases; unmatched bases: 7. The CDR3 totals 14 residues. Germline-derived CDR1 and CDR2 are LNHDA and SQIVND (reference sequence). The CDR3 reads CASISDRADQPQHF. The DNA for the CDR3 is TGTGCCAGTATTTCGGACAGGGCTGATCAGCCCCAGCATTTT. Looking up the rest from reference TRBV19 and TRBJ1-5 gives the full variable domain: DGGITQSPKYLFRKEGQNVTLSCEQNLNHDAMYWYRQDPGQGLRLIYYSQIVNDFQKGDIAEGYSVSREKKESFPLTVTSAQKNPTAFYLCASISDRADQPQHFGDGTRLSIL.

Concerning this clone itself: Within the sample, other DNA sequences also encode this same CDR3. This chain links TRBV27 with TRBJ2-7; D not certain. The length of the CDR3 is 15 residues. V was trimmed by 6 bases and J by 0 bases, leaving 15 bases between them. In germline, CDR1 is MNHEY, CDR2 SMNVEV (reference sequence). The CDR3 DNA sequence: TGTGCCAGCAGCTTTACTTCGGGTGGCTCCTACGAGCAGTACTTC. Encoded protein: CASSFTSGGSYEQYF.

The chain links TRBV10-2 to TRBJ2-1; 8 bases are shared with TRBD2. Germline V gene lookup returns CDR1 WSHSY and CDR2 SAAADI. The CDR3 sequence is 18 residues long. Trimming took 1 base from V and 5 from J; bases not matched to a gene: 13. Here the CDR3 reads CASSEYSMTSELHNEQFF. The DNA of the CDR3 is TGCGCCAGCAGTGAGTATTCGATGACTAGCGAATTGCACAATGAGCAGTTCTTC.

The rearrangement joins TRBV27 to TRBJ1-1, with 7 nucleotides matching TRBD1. The germline gives CDR1 MNHEY, CDR2 SMNVEV (reference sequence). The V and J ends lost 5 bases and 4 bases, in that order; junction bases with no gene match: 7. This CDR3 comprises 14 residues. CDR3 nucleotides: TGTGCCAGCAGTACCATGACAGGGCCCACTGAAGCTTTCTTT. This codes for CASSTMTGPTEAFF.

CDR3 loop: CASSLAGVQTGELFF. The CDR3 DNA follows: TGCGCCAGCAGCCTAGCGGGGGTTCAGACCGGGGAGCTGTTTTTT. The chain combines TRBV4-1 with TRBJ2-2, with 9 bases identical to TRBD2. Per the germline V gene, CDR1 is MGHRA and CDR2 is YSYEKL. Losses at the gene ends were 4 bases for V and 5 bases for J; bases not matched to a gene: 5. This CDR3 comprises 15 residues.

The rearrangement joins TRBV11-2 to TRBJ2-7; TRBD1 matches at 10 bases. CDR3 size: 14 residues. Germline-derived CDR1 and CDR2 are SGHAT and FQNNGV. Germline trimming cut 4 bases from V and 3 bases from J; bases unmatched to any gene: 3. The CDR3 loop reads CASSWDRGNYEQYF. The CDR3 DNA sequence: TGTGCCAGCAGCTGGGACAGGGGCAACTACGAGCAGTACTTC.

The chain has TRBV13 and TRBJ2-7, with 8 bases fitting TRBD2. This CDR3 spans 13 amino acids. Per the germline V gene, CDR1 is PRHDT and CDR2 is FYEKMQ (reference sequence). With 11 bases clipped from V and 2 bases from J, the junction kept 8 bases outside the gene matches. Here the CDR3 reads CACMLRGAYEQYF. The CDR3 DNA reads as TGTGCCTGCATGTTGCGGGGGGCCTACGAGCAGTACTTC. The full variable domain, in which reference TRBV13 and TRBJ2-7 provide the parts outside the CDR3, is AAGVIQSPRHLIKEKRETATLKCYPIPRHDTVYWYQQGPGQDPQFLISFYEKMQSDKGSIPDRFSAQQFSDYHSELNMSSLELGDSALYFCACMLRGAYEQYFGPGTRLTVT.

The chain uses TRBV4-3 and TRBJ2-3; unclear D gene. Trimming took 3 bases from V and 3 from J, leaving 10 bases between them. In germline, CDR1 is LGHNA, CDR2 YSLEER. The CDR3 consists of 14 residues. This chain's CDR3 is CASSQNPWTDTQYF. Written as DNA, the CDR3 is TGCGCCAGCAGCCAGAACCCATGGACAGATACGCAGTATTTT.

The V and J genes are TRBV6-6 and TRBJ1-4, with 8 bases matching TRBD1. This CDR3 is built from 14 residues. The junction had 3 bases not matched to a gene; V was cut back by 2 bases and J by 7 bases. Germline CDR1 reads MNHNY; CDR2 reads SVGAGI (reference sequence). This CDR3 is CASSYQGAGEKLFF. The CDR3 DNA reads TGTGCCAGCAGTTACCAGGGGGCAGGTGAAAAACTGTTTTTT.

V is TRBV7-8 and J is TRBJ2-7; the D gene is possibly TRBD2 (5 bases). The CDR3 is 14 amino acids. Germline V lookup: CDR1 SGHVS, CDR2 FQNEAQ. V lost 8 bases and J lost 1, with 15 bases in between. The CDR3 nucleotides are TGTGCCAGCGCGTGGACTTATGATTCCTACGAGCAGTACTTC. Protein: CASAWTYDSYEQYF.

In this sample, this clone turned up a few times. The gene calls are TRBV9 and TRBJ1-2, with D possibly matching TRBD1 (5 bases). V lost 0 bases and J lost 6, with 9 bases in between. CDR1 is SGDLS and CDR2 is YYNGEE in the germline V gene. CDR3 length: 13 amino acids. CDR3 amino acids: CASSVEGQNGYTF. CDR3 DNA: TGTGCCAGCAGCGTAGAGGGGCAAAATGGCTACACCTTC.

V usage is TRBV12-5 and J usage is TRBJ1-5; 7 bases are shared with TRBD1. The CDR3 sequence is 15 residues long. V was clipped by 7 bases and J by 1 base; unmatched bases: 7. CDR1 and CDR2 (germline): LGHNT, FRNRAP. CDR3 amino acids: CASENQGESNQPQHF. Written as DNA, the CDR3 is TGTGCTAGTGAAAACCAGGGGGAAAGCAATCAGCCCCAGCATTTT.